Sequencing of this T cell receptor beta chain was carried out in a study of shared T cell receptors in the human thymus. Profiled with immunoSEQ multiplex PCR; TCRdb holds only in-frame clones, not every one. The table lists roughly 500,000 clones, approximately 78% of them singletons. Trimming took 1 base from V and 9 from J; bases not matched to a gene: 20. CDR3 size: 20 residues. CDR1 MGHRA and CDR2 YSYEKL come from the germline V gene. The data also belong to a second study, concerning human thymus T cells. That paper adds: Resected material from corrective heart surgery provided the thymus tissue analysed. Thymic repertoires from unrelated individuals overlapped highly, related research reported.

This sequence joins TRBV4-1 and TRBJ2-1, with 11 bases aligning to TRBD2. This clonotype originated in a boy under two years old with a congenital heart defect. Sequences were obtained from thymocytes. The CDR3 loop reads CASSQARSPGLAAKAGEQFF. Written as DNA, the CDR3 is TGCGCCAGCAGCCAAGCGCGGTCCCCGGGACTAGCGGCCAAGGCGGGTGAGCAGTTCTTC.